The TCR beta chain described here comes from a study of shared clonotypes between healthy human individuals. Findings and limits, study-wide: In having few donors, the study represented limited genetic and exposure-history diversity. Specimens sampled were limited to blood, with tissue repertoires likely differing.

Only Caucasian adults living in Nashville, Tennessee made up the donor group. This clone appeared a single time. Antigen unknown. The germline V gene has CDR1 LNHNV and CDR2 YYDKDF (reference sequence). The CDR3 is made up of 13 amino acids. The assay was immunoSEQ multiplex PCR, and TCRdb's table has in-frame clones only and misses some. Here the sample spans more than 450,000 clones, 75% to 85% being singletons. The clonotype was recovered from a woman aged 40 to 50 in good health. Some clones in this sample may be carry-over from other donors' samples. The gene calls are TRBV15 and TRBJ2-5; D gene ambiguous. Judging by the DNA end, TRBJ2-7 fits better; the J call may be wrong. Sequences were obtained from PBMCs. CDR3 amino acids: CATSRDHNDEQYF. In DNA, the CDR3 is TGTGCCACCAGCAGAGATCATAACGACGAGCAGTACTTC.